A single sample gave rise to the 19 T cell receptor beta chains below, sequenced in a study of T-cell reconstitution after alpha-beta-depleted transplantation in children. The TCRbeta library incorporated unique molecular identifiers. TCRdb reprocessed the PCR reads with MiXCR, giving one entry per CDR3 protein. The table has 450,000 to 600,000 distinct CDR3 sequences, about 31% seen once; the top ten hold around 2.5%. Specimen: PBMCs from the stem cell graft donor, collected from the stem cell graft. Source of these receptors: a human donor who donated a stem cell graft to a child with aplastic anemia.

This clonotype showed up just a few times. The chain couples TRBV6-5 to TRBJ1-2; D uncertain. Germline CDR1 is MNHEY and CDR2 is SVGAGI. The length of the CDR3 is 15 residues. Trimming shortened V by 0 bases and J by 5 bases, and 13 bases separated the two germline ends. CDR3 amino acids: CASSYSALTGYGYTF. The CDR3 DNA reads TGTGCCAGCAGTTACTCGGCATTGACGGGGTATGGCTACACCTTC.

The chain employs TRBV6-2 or TRBV6-3 and TRBJ1-2, with a weak D call TRBD1 (6 bases). CDR1 MNHEY and CDR2 SVGEGT come from the germline V gene. CDR3 size: 16 residues. Trimming left V 0 bases short and J 1 base short, with 12 bases between. CDR3 sequence reads: CASSYSRQAGNYGYTF. The CDR3 bases are TGTGCCAGCAGTTACTCACGACAGGCCGGTAACTATGGCTACACCTTC.

This clonotype showed up just a few times. The chain recombines TRBV7-6 with TRBJ2-1; D uncertain. The CDR3 is 13 amino acids. V lost 5 bases and J 9 bases, leaving 14 bases between the germline ends. CDR1 is SGHVS, CDR2 FNYEAQ, per germline. CDR3 DNA sequence: TGTGCCAGCAGCCCCCGACGTTTAAGTGAGCAGTTCTTC. Its protein product is CASSPRRLSEQFF.

V usage is TRBV13 and J usage is TRBJ1-5, with 8 bases that match TRBD1. The CDR3 is made up of 16 amino acids. J was trimmed by 1 base and V by 7 bases; bases with no gene match: 9. Germline loops: CDR1 PRHDT, CDR2 FYEKMQ (reference sequence). The CDR3, as DNA: TGTGCCAGCACCATGGGGTGGGACAGGAGCAATCAGCCCCAGCATTTT. It encodes CASTMGWDRSNQPQHF.

This clonotype was counted a few times. This chain joins TRBV10-3 and TRBJ2-3; D tentatively fits TRBD1 or TRBD2 (6 bases each). The CDR3 is 15 amino acids. Germline CDR1 is ENHRY and CDR2 is SYGVKD. The V and J ends lost 2 bases and 1 base respectively, with 10 bases between them. The CDR3 bases are TGTGCCATCAGTGAGGACGGGGGCCGCACAGATACGCAGTATTTT. It encodes CAISEDGGRTDTQYF.

J is TRBJ1-3 and V is TRBV20-1, with D possibly TRBD1 on 5 matching bases. There are 15 residues in the CDR3. Between the trimmed V and J ends, which lost 0 bases and 4 bases, there was a span of 13 bases. CDR1 and CDR2 from the germline V gene are DFQATT and SNEGSKA (reference sequence). This chain's CDR3 is CSARDRGRAGNTIYF. For the CDR3, the DNA is TGCAGTGCTAGAGATCGGGGCAGGGCCGGAAACACCATATATTTT.

The table lists this clonotype with a few counts. This chain uses TRBV7-8 with TRBJ2-1, with 12 bases identical to TRBD2. This CDR3 contains 17 residues. Per germline, CDR1 SGHVS and CDR2 FQNEAQ. V gave up 4 bases and J gave up 4 bases; unmatched junction bases: 8. CDR3: CASSWSRLAGAYNEQFF. The CDR3 DNA reads as TGTGCCAGCAGCTGGTCTCGACTAGCGGGAGCTTACAATGAGCAGTTCTTC. The whole variable domain, remainder taken from reference TRBV7-8 and TRBJ2-1, is GAGVSQSPRYKVAKRGQDVALRCDPISGHVSLFWYQQALGQGPEFLTYFQNEAQLDKSGLPSDRFFAERPEGSVSTLKIQRTQQEDSAVYLCASSWSRLAGAYNEQFFGPGTRLTVL.

This clonotype showed up just a few times. V usage is TRBV12-3 or TRBV12-4 and J usage is TRBJ1-1; 11 positions agree with TRBD1. V lost 2 bases, J lost 5 bases, and 10 bases stayed unmatched. This CDR3 is 17 amino acids long. CDR3 region: CASSLFGEGTGGTEAFF. In DNA, the CDR3 is TGTGCCAGCAGTTTATTTGGGGAGGGGACAGGGGGGACTGAAGCTTTCTTT.

This clonotype turned up a few times. The chain couples TRBV7-2 to TRBJ2-1; TRBD2 agrees at 10 bases. Losses at the gene ends were 5 bases for V and 5 bases for J; bases not matched to a gene: 9. Germline CDR1 reads SGHTA; CDR2 reads FQGNSA. The CDR3 loop spans 16 amino acids. The CDR3 region has the DNA TGTGCCAGCAGCCCCCCTAGCGGGAGCATGAACAATGAGCAGTTCTTC. This codes for CASSPPSGSMNNEQFF.

V and J are TRBV10-3 and TRBJ1-3; D is ambiguous. Trimming pared 11 bases from V and 4 bases from J, leaving 12 bases between. CDR1 ENHRY and CDR2 SYGVKD come from the germline V gene. CDR3 length: 12 residues. Here the CDR3 DNA reads TGTGCCGGCCGGGGTTCGGGAAACACCATATATTTT. Translation: CAGRGSGNTIYF.

The table lists this clonotype with a few counts. The chain couples TRBV12-3 or TRBV12-4 to TRBJ1-1; possible D gene TRBD1, 5 bases. There are 15 residues in the CDR3. The germline V and J ends were trimmed by 5 bases and 2 bases, with 15 bases remaining between them. CDR3 loop: CASSPRQRRNTEAFF. Here the CDR3 DNA reads TGTGCCAGCAGTCCCAGACAGCGGCGAAACACTGAAGCTTTCTTT.

This clonotype was detected a few times. The chain combines TRBV12-3 or TRBV12-4 with TRBJ2-2, with TRBD2 matching 14 bases. V lost 6 bases to trimming and J lost 13 bases; unmatched junction nucleotides: 10. The length of the CDR3 is 15 residues. Here the CDR3 reads CASRTGGLAGERLFF. In DNA form, the CDR3 reads TGTGCCAGCAGAACAGGGGGACTAGCGGGAGAGAGGCTGTTTTTT.

The gene calls are TRBV10-3 and TRBJ1-3; no clear D gene. V was shortened by 6 bases and J by 0 bases, with 6 bases between the two germline ends. The CDR3 is made up of 13 amino acids. Per germline, CDR1 ENHRY and CDR2 SYGVKD. This chain's CDR3 is CAIRTNSGNTIYF. The CDR3 region has the DNA TGTGCCATCAGGACAAACTCTGGAAACACCATATATTTT.

This chain connects TRBV18 to TRBJ1-6, with TRBD1 as a possible D gene (6 bases). The V end was cut by 2 bases, the J end by 7 bases, with 12 bases between. CDR1 is KGHSH and CDR2 is LQKENI in the germline V gene. CDR3 length equals 15 residues. Here the CDR3 DNA reads TGTGCCAGCTCACCATCGGGGCAGGGGAATTCACCCCTCCACTTT. It is translated as CASSPSGQGNSPLHF.

The chain employs TRBV20-1 and TRBJ1-3; D uncertain. The V end was cut by 0 bases, the J end by 4 bases, with 13 bases between. The CDR3 contains 15 residues. CDR1 and CDR2 (germline): DFQATT, SNEGSKA (reference sequence). Written as DNA, the CDR3 is TGCAGTGCTAGAGATCCGCTCAAGAGCGGAAACACCATATATTTT. The encoded protein is CSARDPLKSGNTIYF.

This clonotype was found a few times. This rearrangement joins TRBV24-1 to TRBJ2-3; TRBD2 might be the D (6 bases). Germline V gene data show CDR1 as KGHDR and CDR2 as SFDVKD. The CDR3 covers 15 residues. Trimming cost V 5 bases and J 4 bases, with 15 bases left between them. Here the CDR3 DNA reads TGTGCCACCAGTGGGCGGGACGGCCTTCCAGATACGCAGTATTTT. It translates to CATSGRDGLPDTQYF.

The V call is TRBV29-1, the J call TRBJ1-2; D is ambiguous. This CDR3 comprises 14 residues. V lost 7 bases to trimming and J lost 8 bases, with 23 bases between them. Germline CDR1 is SQVTM and CDR2 is ANQGSEA. The CDR3 protein is CSARGSLGPGGYTF. The CDR3 region has the DNA TGCAGCGCTCGAGGGTCCCTTGGTCCGGGGGGCTACACCTTC.

The gene calls are TRBV3-1 and TRBJ2-5; D is unclear. Germline V CDR1 and CDR2: LGHDT, YNNKEL (reference sequence). The CDR3 totals 15 residues. Trimming removed 6 bases at V and 5 bases at J, with 19 bases between. The CDR3, as DNA: TGTGCCAGCAGTCTATCGGGTCTGCAAGGGGAGACCCAGTACTTC. Translating gives CASSLSGLQGETQYF.

This clonotype was counted only a few times. The chain is built from TRBV18 and TRBJ1-2; a weak D match, TRBD1 (6 bases). V lost 0 bases and J lost 6, with 11 bases in between. CDR1 and CDR2 (germline): KGHSH, LQKENI. The CDR3 spans 14 residues. The CDR3 DNA reads as TGTGCCAGCTCACCACCAGTCCGACAGGATGGCTACACCTTC. Encoded protein: CASSPPVRQDGYTF.